These T cell receptor beta chains were read from a single sample in a study of T cells in Graves' hyperthyroidism and ophthalmopathy. TCRdb re-derived calls from the multiplex PCR reads in MiXCR, one entry per CDR3 protein. The sample carries some 350,000 distinct CDR3 sequences, roughly 15% recorded once. What was sequenced was blood. The receptors originated from a woman in her sixties with Graves' ophthalmopathy. The CDR3 runs from the conserved cysteine through the conserved F or W. A D gene is named only where the DNA matches it firmly. Not all rows give a size; the values are once, few, many and, for expanded clones, a class.

D gene: NA
V gene: TRBV7-6
clone size: few
J gene: TRBJ2-1
CDR3 DNA: TGTGCCAGCAGCCCCGTAGGAGCTTACAATGAGCAGTTCTTC
CDR3 protein: CASSPVGAYNEQFF

D gene: NA
V gene: TRBV9
clone size: many
J gene: TRBJ1-5
CDR3 DNA: TGTGCCAGCAGCGTAGGAGGGGCGAGCAATCAGCCCCAGCATTTT
CDR3 protein: CASSVGGASNQPQHF

D gene: NA
V gene: TRBV18
clone size: many
J gene: TRBJ2-7
CDR3 DNA: TGTGCCAGCTCACCCGAGGTGTTGCCCTACGAGCAGTACTTC
CDR3 protein: CASSPEVLPYEQYF

D gene: TRBD2
V gene: TRBV4-2
clone size: NA
J gene: TRBJ2-3
CDR3 DNA: TGTGCCAGCAGCGTAGTAGCGGGAGCGGCAGATACGCAGTATTTT
CDR3 protein: CASSVVAGAADTQYF

D gene: TRBD2
V gene: TRBV20-1
clone size: many
J gene: TRBJ2-1
CDR3 DNA: TGCAGTGTTGGGACTAGCGGGGCTTACAATGAGCAGTTCTTC
CDR3 protein: CSVGTSGAYNEQFF

D gene: TRBD2
V gene: TRBV28
clone size: NA
J gene: TRBJ2-5
CDR3 DNA: TGTGCCAGCAGTCAACCCGGGACTAGCGGGAGGGTAGAGACCCAGTACTTC
CDR3 protein: CASSQPGTSGRVETQYF

D gene: NA
V gene: TRBV20-1
clone size: few
J gene: TRBJ2-1
CDR3 DNA: TGCAGTGCCCACCCGCCCGTTGGTGAGCAGTTCTTC
CDR3 protein: CSAHPPVGEQFF

D gene: TRBD1
V gene: TRBV11-2
clone size: many
J gene: TRBJ2-7
CDR3 DNA: TGTGCCAGCAGCTCCCGGGGACAGGGGTCGTACGAGCAGTACTTC
CDR3 protein: CASSSRGQGSYEQYF

D gene: NA
V gene: TRBV11-3
clone size: many
J gene: TRBJ2-7
CDR3 DNA: TGTGCCAGCAGCTTAGGACAGAACGGGGACTACGAGCAGTACTTC
CDR3 protein: CASSLGQNGDYEQYF

D gene: NA
V gene: TRBV7-2
clone size: many
J gene: TRBJ2-7
CDR3 DNA: TGTGCCAGCAGCCCAACGGGGATGATCTACGAGCAGTACTTC
CDR3 protein: CASSPTGMIYEQYF

D gene: NA
V gene: TRBV5-1
clone size: many
J gene: TRBJ1-1
CDR3 DNA: TGCGCCAGCAGCTTGGCCGGCCTCGAAGCTTTCTTT
CDR3 protein: CASSLAGLEAFF

D gene: TRBD2
V gene: TRBV6-6
clone size: NA
J gene: TRBJ2-2
CDR3 DNA: TGTGCCAGCAGTTACTCGCGCCCCGGGACTAGCGGGAGTTTCACCGGGGAGCTGTTTTTT
CDR3 protein: CASSYSRPGTSGSFTGELFF

D gene: TRBD2
V gene: TRBV3-1
clone size: NA
J gene: TRBJ2-7
CDR3 DNA: TGTGCCAGCAGCCAAGATGGGGGGGAGTCCTACGAGCAGTACTTC
CDR3 protein: CASSQDGGESYEQYF

D gene: TRBD1
V gene: TRBV30
clone size: many
J gene: TRBJ1-2
CDR3 DNA: TGTGCCCGGGGACAGGGCGGTGGCTATGGCTACACCTTC
CDR3 protein: CARGQGGGYGYTF

D gene: NA
V gene: TRBV27
clone size: NA
J gene: TRBJ2-7
CDR3 DNA: TGTGCCAGCAGTTTATTGAGCGGAGGCTACGAGCAGTACTTC
CDR3 protein: CASSLLSGGYEQYF

D gene: NA
V gene: TRBV28
clone size: NA
J gene: TRBJ2-4
CDR3 DNA: TGTGCCAGCACCAAGGGGGGAAACATTCAGTACTTC
CDR3 protein: CASTKGGNIQYF

D gene: NA
V gene: TRBV4-1
clone size: few
J gene: TRBJ2-3
CDR3 DNA: TGCGCCAGCAGCCGCTCGGACAGTGCCACAGATACGCAGTATTTT
CDR3 protein: CASSRSDSATDTQYF

D gene: NA
V gene: TRBV5-1
clone size: few
J gene: TRBJ1-1
CDR3 DNA: TGCGCCAGCAGTGGTACTACTGAAGCTTTCTTT
CDR3 protein: CASSGTTEAFF

D gene: NA
V gene: TRBV10-2
clone size: few
J gene: TRBJ2-2
CDR3 DNA: TGCGCCAGTTCGGAGCCCCCCGTCGGGGAGCTGTTTTTT
CDR3 protein: CASSEPPVGELFF

D gene: TRBD1
V gene: TRBV15
clone size: many
J gene: TRBJ1-1
CDR3 DNA: TGTGCCACCAGCAGAGGAGGGACAGGCAAAAACACTGAAGCTTTCTTT
CDR3 protein: CATSRGGTGKNTEAFF

D gene: NA
V gene: TRBV7-2
clone size: NA
J gene: TRBJ1-4
CDR3 DNA: TGTGCCAGCAGCCCCCGGCCGGGACGGAGAAGTGAAAAACTGTTTTTT
CDR3 protein: CASSPRPGRRSEKLFF

D gene: TRBD2
V gene: TRBV28
clone size: many
J gene: TRBJ2-7
CDR3 DNA: TGTGCCAGCAGGCTAGCGGGAGGGAAATACGAGCAGTACTTC
CDR3 protein: CASRLAGGKYEQYF

D gene: TRBD2
V gene: TRBV13
clone size: NA
J gene: TRBJ2-1
CDR3 DNA: TGTGCCAGCAGCTTAGCCCTAGCGGGAGGGGTCAATGAGCAGTTCTTC
CDR3 protein: CASSLALAGGVNEQFF

D gene: TRBD2
V gene: TRBV5-1
clone size: many
J gene: TRBJ2-7
CDR3 DNA: TGCGCCAGCAGGAAGGTTAGCGGGGCCTACGAGCAGTACTTC
CDR3 protein: CASRKVSGAYEQYF

D gene: NA
V gene: TRBV19
clone size: NA
J gene: TRBJ2-3
CDR3 DNA: TGTGCCAGTAGCATAGGGTCAGGGAGCCGCACAGATACGCAGTATTTT
CDR3 protein: CASSIGSGSRTDTQYF

D gene: NA
V gene: TRBV3-1
clone size: many
J gene: TRBJ2-7
CDR3 DNA: TGTGCCAGCAGCCAAGAGAGGACAGTAAGCGAGCAGTACTTC
CDR3 protein: CASSQERTVSEQYF

D gene: NA
V gene: TRBV19
clone size: many
J gene: TRBJ2-2
CDR3 DNA: TGTGCCAGTAGGCCCCCGGGACCCCTCGCGAACACCGGGGAGCTGTTTTTT
CDR3 protein: CASRPPGPLANTGELFF

D gene: NA
V gene: TRBV7-9
clone size: many
J gene: TRBJ1-4
CDR3 DNA: TGTGCCAGCAGCTTAGAGCCAGGGGTAAAACTGTTTTTT
CDR3 protein: CASSLEPGVKLFF

D gene: NA
V gene: TRBV29-1
clone size: few
J gene: TRBJ2-7
CDR3 DNA: TGCAGCGTGATGGCAGGGACCTCCTACGAGCAGTACTTC
CDR3 protein: CSVMAGTSYEQYF

D gene: NA
V gene: TRBV28
clone size: many
J gene: TRBJ2-4
CDR3 DNA: TGTGCCAGCAGGCAGGGCATCCTAGCCAAAAACATTCAGTACTTC
CDR3 protein: CASRQGILAKNIQYF

D gene: TRBD2
V gene: TRBV12-5
clone size: many
J gene: TRBJ2-3
CDR3 DNA: TGTGCTAGTGGCGGGGCGGGAGGCCTAGTGACAGATACGCAGTATTTT
CDR3 protein: CASGGAGGLVTDTQYF

D gene: TRBD1
V gene: TRBV12-3/TRBV12-4
clone size: NA
J gene: TRBJ1-1
CDR3 DNA: TGTGCCAGCAGTACAGGGGGTAAGACTGAAGCTTTCTTT
CDR3 protein: CASSTGGKTEAFF

D gene: NA
V gene: TRBV18
clone size: few
J gene: TRBJ2-2
CDR3 DNA: TGTGCCAGCTCACCAATAGGCGGGGAGCTGTTTTTT
CDR3 protein: CASSPIGGELFF

D gene: TRBD2
V gene: TRBV11-3
clone size: many
J gene: TRBJ2-3
CDR3 DNA: TGTGCCAGCAGCTCTGGACTAGGGGCCAACACAGATACGCAGTATTTT
CDR3 protein: CASSSGLGANTDTQYF

D gene: NA
V gene: TRBV20-1
clone size: many
J gene: TRBJ2-4
CDR3 DNA: TGCAGTGCCCCCACGCCGGGAGCCAAAAACATTCAGTACTTC
CDR3 protein: CSAPTPGAKNIQYF

D gene: TRBD1
V gene: TRBV5-4
clone size: few
J gene: TRBJ1-2
CDR3 DNA: TGTGCCAGCAGCTCCGGACAGGGCCGTTTTTATGGCTACACCTTC
CDR3 protein: CASSSGQGRFYGYTF

D gene: TRBD2
V gene: TRBV25-1
clone size: few
J gene: TRBJ2-3
CDR3 DNA: TGTGCCAGCAGTGTGTTCACTAGCGCCCACCTCGGAGATACGCAGTATTTT
CDR3 protein: CASSVFTSAHLGDTQYF

D gene: TRBD2
V gene: TRBV20-1
clone size: many
J gene: TRBJ2-1
CDR3 DNA: TGCAGTGCTAGTACCCTAGCGGACTTCTATGAGCAGTTCTTC
CDR3 protein: CSASTLADFYEQFF

D gene: NA
V gene: TRBV14
clone size: NA
J gene: TRBJ1-2
CDR3 DNA: TGTGCCAGCAGCCAAGAGGGGAAGGACAGCCATCTCTATGGCTACACCTTC
CDR3 protein: CASSQEGKDSHLYGYTF

D gene: TRBD2
V gene: TRBV5-1
clone size: few
J gene: TRBJ2-7
CDR3 DNA: TGCGCCAGCAGCCGAAGGACTAGCGGGGACTACGAGCAGTACTTC
CDR3 protein: CASSRRTSGDYEQYF

D gene: TRBD1
V gene: TRBV5-1
clone size: many
J gene: TRBJ2-1
CDR3 DNA: TGCGCCAGCAGGATCGGGACAGCCTCCTACAATGAGCAGTTCTTC
CDR3 protein: CASRIGTASYNEQFF

D gene: NA
V gene: TRBV19
clone size: NA
J gene: TRBJ1-5
CDR3 DNA: TGTGCCAGTAGACGAAGCGCAGGGGCCCCGAATCAGCCCCAGCATTTT
CDR3 protein: CASRRSAGAPNQPQHF

D gene: NA
V gene: TRBV12-5
clone size: many
J gene: TRBJ1-1
CDR3 DNA: TGTGCTAGTGGAATGGGACACCGGAACACTGAAGCTTTCTTT
CDR3 protein: CASGMGHRNTEAFF

D gene: TRBD2
V gene: TRBV9
clone size: many
J gene: TRBJ2-7
CDR3 DNA: TGTGCCAGCAGCGTAGCACCCAGCGGGAGAGGGGAGCAGTACTTC
CDR3 protein: CASSVAPSGRGEQYF

D gene: NA
V gene: TRBV7-2
clone size: many
J gene: TRBJ2-1
CDR3 DNA: TGTGCCAGCAGCTTCTCCCGTGACCACAATGAGCAGTTCTTC
CDR3 protein: CASSFSRDHNEQFF

D gene: TRBD2
V gene: TRBV20-1
clone size: NA
J gene: TRBJ2-1
CDR3 DNA: TGCAGTGCTACGAAATTGGGACTAGCGGGAGGGCCGGGTTTAGAAAATGAGCAGTTCTTC
CDR3 protein: CSATKLGLAGGPGLENEQFF

D gene: NA
V gene: TRBV5-1
clone size: NA
J gene: TRBJ2-2
CDR3 DNA: TGCGCCAGCAGCTTGGCCGCCAGGGTTAACACCGGGGAGCTGTTTTTT
CDR3 protein: CASSLAARVNTGELFF

D gene: NA
V gene: TRBV3-1
clone size: many
J gene: TRBJ2-3
CDR3 DNA: TGTGCCAGCAGCCAAGAACAACTAACAGATACGCAGTATTTT
CDR3 protein: CASSQEQLTDTQYF

D gene: NA
V gene: TRBV20-1
clone size: NA
J gene: TRBJ2-1
CDR3 DNA: TGCAGTGTTCTAGCCCACCCAAAAGGGTTCGGTGAGCAGTTCTTC
CDR3 protein: CSVLAHPKGFGEQFF

D gene: NA
V gene: TRBV24-1
clone size: few
J gene: TRBJ2-1
CDR3 DNA: TGTGCCACCAGTGATCGATCAGGGAGCTCCTACAATGAGCAGTTCTTC
CDR3 protein: CATSDRSGSSYNEQFF

D gene: NA
V gene: TRBV7-8
clone size: many
J gene: TRBJ2-5
CDR3 DNA: TGTGCCAGCAGCCCTGGGAGTCGGCCGGAGATGGGGACCCAGTACTTC
CDR3 protein: CASSPGSRPEMGTQYF